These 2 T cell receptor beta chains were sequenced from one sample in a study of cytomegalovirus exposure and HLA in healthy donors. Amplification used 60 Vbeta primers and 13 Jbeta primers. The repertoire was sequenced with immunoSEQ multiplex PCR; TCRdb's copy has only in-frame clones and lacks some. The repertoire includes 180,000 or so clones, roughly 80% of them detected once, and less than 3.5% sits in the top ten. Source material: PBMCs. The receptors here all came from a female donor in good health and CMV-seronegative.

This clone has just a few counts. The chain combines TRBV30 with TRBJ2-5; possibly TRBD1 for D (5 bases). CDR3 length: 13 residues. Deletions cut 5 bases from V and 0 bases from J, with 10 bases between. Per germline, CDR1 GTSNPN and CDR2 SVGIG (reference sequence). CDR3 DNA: TGTGCCTGGTCACGACAGTACCAAGAGACCCAGTACTTC. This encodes CAWSRQYQETQYF.

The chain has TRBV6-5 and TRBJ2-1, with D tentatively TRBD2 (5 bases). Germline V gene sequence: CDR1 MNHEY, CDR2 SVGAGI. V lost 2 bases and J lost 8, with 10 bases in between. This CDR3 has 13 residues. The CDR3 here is CASSYPGFDEQFF. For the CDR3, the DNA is TGTGCCAGCAGTTACCCGGGGTTTGATGAGCAGTTCTTC.